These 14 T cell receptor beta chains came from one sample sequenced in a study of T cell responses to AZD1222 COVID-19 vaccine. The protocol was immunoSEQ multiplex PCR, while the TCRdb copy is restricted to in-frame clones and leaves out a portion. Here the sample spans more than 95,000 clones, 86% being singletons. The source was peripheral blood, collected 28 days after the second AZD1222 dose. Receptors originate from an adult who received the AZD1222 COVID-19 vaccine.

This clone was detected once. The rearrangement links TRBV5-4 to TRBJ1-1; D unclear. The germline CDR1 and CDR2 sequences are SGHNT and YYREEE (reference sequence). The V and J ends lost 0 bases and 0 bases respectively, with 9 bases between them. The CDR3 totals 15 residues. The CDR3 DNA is TGTGCCAGCAGCTTGGACCGAATGTTGAACACTGAAGCTTTCTTT. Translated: CASSLDRMLNTEAFF.

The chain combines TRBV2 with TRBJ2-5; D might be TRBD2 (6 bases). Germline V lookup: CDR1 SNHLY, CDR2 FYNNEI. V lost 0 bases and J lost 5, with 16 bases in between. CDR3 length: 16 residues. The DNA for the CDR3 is TGTGCCAGCAGTGAAGCGCTGCAGCGTGGGGGGGAGACCCAGTACTTC. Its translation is CASSEALQRGGETQYF.

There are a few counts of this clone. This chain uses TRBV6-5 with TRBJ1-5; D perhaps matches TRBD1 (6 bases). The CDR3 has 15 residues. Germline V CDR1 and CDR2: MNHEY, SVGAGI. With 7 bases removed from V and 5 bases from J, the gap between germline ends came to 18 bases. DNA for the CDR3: TGTGCCAGCACCCAAGGACAGATACGTGATCAGCCCCAGCATTTT. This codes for CASTQGQIRDQPQHF.

This CDR3 is CASSVVQPNYGYTF. CDR3 nucleotide sequence: TGTGCCAGCAGCGTAGTCCAGCCCAACTATGGCTACACCTTC. The chain employs TRBV9 and TRBJ1-2, with unresolved D. CDR1 SGDLS and CDR2 YYNGEE come from the germline V gene. Deletions cut 0 bases from V and 2 bases from J, with 8 bases between. CDR3 length: 14 amino acids.

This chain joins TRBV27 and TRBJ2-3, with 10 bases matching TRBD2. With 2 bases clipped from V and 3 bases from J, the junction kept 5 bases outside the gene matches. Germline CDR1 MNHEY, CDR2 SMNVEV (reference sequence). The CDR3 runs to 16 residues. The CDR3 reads CASSLTVLAGTDTQYF. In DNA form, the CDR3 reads TGTGCCAGCAGTTTAACGGTACTAGCGGGAACAGATACGCAGTATTTT.

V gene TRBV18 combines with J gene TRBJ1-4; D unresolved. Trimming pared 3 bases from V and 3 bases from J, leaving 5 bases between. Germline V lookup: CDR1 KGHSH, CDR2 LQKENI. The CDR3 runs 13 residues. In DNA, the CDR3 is TGTGCCAGCTCACCTCCGTCTAATGAAAAACTGTTTTTT. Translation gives CASSPPSNEKLFF.

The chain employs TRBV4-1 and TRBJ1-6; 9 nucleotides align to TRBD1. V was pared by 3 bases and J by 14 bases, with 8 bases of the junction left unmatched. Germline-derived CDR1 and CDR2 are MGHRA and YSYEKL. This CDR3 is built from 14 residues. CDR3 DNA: TGCGCCAGCAGCCATCGGACAGGACAGGGGTCCCTCCACTTT. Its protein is CASSHRTGQGSLHF.

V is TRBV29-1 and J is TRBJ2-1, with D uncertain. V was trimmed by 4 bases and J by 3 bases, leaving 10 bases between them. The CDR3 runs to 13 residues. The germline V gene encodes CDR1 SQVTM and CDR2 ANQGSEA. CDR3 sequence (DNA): TGCAGCGTTGCGGGCAGGAACTACAATGAGCAGTTCTTC. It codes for CSVAGRNYNEQFF.

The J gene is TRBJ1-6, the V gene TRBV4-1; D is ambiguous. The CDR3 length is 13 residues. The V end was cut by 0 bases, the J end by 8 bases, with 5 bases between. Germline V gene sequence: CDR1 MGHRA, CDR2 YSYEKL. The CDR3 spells CASSQDPHSPLHF. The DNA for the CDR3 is TGCGCCAGCAGCCAAGATCCGCATTCACCCCTCCACTTT.

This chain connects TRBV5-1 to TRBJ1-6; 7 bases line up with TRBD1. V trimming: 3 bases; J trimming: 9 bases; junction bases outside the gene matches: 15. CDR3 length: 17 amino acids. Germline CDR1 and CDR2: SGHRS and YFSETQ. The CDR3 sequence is CASSSYPQTGRASPLHF. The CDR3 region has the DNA TGCGCCAGCAGCTCTTACCCTCAGACAGGGAGGGCTTCACCCCTCCACTTT.

CDR3 sequence (DNA): TGTGCCAGCAGCCCAAACGGGACAGTACAGGGGTTGTACGAGCAGTACTTC. Translation: CASSPNGTVQGLYEQYF. This rearrangement joins TRBV11-3 to TRBJ2-7; 7 positions match TRBD1. V lost 5 bases, J lost 4 bases, and 17 bases stayed unmatched. This CDR3 is 17 amino acids long. Germline V CDR1 and CDR2: SGHNT, YENEEA. The entire variable domain, with the rest obtained from reference TRBV11-3 and TRBJ2-7, is as follows: EAGVVQSPRYKIIEKKQPVAFWCNPISGHNTLYWYLQNLGQGPELLIRYENEEAVDDSQLPKDRFSAERLKGVDSTLKIQPAELGDSAVYLCASSPNGTVQGLYEQYFGPGTRLTVT.

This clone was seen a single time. Here the CDR3 reads CTSSPPGTLNTEAFF. The CDR3 DNA follows: TGCACCAGCAGCCCCCCGGGGACCCTGAACACTGAAGCTTTCTTT. This chain connects TRBV1 to TRBJ1-1. TRBV1 is designated a pseudogene. The CDR3 is 15 residues long.

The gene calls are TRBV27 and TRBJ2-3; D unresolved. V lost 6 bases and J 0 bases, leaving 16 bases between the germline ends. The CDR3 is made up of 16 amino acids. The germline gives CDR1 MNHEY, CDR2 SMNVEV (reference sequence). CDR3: CASSFYMEQSTDTQYF. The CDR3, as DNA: TGTGCCAGCAGCTTCTATATGGAGCAGAGCACAGATACGCAGTATTTT.

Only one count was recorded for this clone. DNA of the CDR3: TGTGCCATCAGTGAAAAGCGGGATGAGACCCAGTACTTC. It encodes CAISEKRDETQYF. V usage is TRBV10-3 and J usage is TRBJ2-5; 7 bases fit TRBD2. Germline V gives CDR1 ENHRY, CDR2 SYGVKD. This CDR3 is built from 13 residues. With V trimmed by 3 bases and J by 5 bases, 3 bases remained unmatched.